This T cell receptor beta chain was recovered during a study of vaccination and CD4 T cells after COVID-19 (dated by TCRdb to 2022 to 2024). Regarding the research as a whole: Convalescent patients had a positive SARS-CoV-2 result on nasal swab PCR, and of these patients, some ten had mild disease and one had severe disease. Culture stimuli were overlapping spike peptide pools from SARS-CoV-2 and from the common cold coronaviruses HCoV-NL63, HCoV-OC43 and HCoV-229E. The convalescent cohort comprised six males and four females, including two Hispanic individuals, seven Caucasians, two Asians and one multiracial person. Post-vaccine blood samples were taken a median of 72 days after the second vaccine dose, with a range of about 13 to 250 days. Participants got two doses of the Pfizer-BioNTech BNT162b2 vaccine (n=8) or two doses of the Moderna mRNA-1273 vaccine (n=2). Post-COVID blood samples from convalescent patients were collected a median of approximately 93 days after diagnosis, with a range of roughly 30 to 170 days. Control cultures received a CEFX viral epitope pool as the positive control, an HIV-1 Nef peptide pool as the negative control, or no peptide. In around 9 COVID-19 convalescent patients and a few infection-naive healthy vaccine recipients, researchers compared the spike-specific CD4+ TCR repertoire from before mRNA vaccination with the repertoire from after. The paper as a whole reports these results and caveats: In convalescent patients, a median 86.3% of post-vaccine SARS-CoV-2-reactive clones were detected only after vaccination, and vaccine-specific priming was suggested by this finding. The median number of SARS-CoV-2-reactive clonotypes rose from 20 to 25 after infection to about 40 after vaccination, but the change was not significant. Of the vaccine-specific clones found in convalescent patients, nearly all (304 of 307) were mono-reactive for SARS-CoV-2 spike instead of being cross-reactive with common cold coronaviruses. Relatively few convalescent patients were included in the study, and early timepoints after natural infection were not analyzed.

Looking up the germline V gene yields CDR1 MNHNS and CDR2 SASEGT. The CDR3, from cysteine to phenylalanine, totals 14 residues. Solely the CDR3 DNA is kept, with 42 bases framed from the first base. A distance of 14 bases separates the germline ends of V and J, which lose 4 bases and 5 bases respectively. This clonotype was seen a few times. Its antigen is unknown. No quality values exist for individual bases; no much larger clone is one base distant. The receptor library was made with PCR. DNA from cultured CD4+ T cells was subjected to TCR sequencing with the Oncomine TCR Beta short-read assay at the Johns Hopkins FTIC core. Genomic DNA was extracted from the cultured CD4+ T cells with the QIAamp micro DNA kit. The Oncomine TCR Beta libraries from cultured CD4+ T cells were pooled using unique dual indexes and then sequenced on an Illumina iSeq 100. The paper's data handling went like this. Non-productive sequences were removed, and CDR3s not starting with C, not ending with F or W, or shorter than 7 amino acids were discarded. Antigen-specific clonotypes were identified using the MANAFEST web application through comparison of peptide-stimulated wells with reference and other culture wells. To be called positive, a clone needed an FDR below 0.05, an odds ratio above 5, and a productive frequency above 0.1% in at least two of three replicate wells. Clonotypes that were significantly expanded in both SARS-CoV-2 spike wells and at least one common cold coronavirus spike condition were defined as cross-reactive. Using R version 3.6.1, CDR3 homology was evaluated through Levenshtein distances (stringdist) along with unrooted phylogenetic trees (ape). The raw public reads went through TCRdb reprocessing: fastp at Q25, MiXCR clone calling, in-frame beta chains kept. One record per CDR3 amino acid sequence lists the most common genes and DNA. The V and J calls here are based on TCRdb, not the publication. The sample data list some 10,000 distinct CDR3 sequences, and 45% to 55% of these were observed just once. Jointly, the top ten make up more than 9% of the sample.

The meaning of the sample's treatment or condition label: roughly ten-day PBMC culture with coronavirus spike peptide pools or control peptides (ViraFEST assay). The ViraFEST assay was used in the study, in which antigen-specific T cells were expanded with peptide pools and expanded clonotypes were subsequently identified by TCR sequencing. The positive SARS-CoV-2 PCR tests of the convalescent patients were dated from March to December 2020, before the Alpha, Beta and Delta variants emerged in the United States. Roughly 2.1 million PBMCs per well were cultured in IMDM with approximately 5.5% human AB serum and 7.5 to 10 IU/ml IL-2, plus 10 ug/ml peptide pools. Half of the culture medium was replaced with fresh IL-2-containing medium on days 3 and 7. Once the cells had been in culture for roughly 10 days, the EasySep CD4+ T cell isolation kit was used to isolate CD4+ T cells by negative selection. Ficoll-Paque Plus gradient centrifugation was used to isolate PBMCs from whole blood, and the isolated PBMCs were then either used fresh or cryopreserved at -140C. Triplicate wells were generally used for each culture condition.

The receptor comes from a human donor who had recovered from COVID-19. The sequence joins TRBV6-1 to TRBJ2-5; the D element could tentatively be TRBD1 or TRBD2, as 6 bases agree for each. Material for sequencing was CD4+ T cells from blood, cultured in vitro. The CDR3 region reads CASSGRRGLETQYF. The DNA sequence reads TGTGCCAGCAGTGGACGACGGGGGCTGGAGACCCAGTACTTC.